This TCR beta chain was obtained from a study of OX40 agonist ivuxolimab in advanced cancers. Germline V gene data show CDR1 as SGHNT and CDR2 as YYREEE (reference sequence). V lost 2 bases and J lost 2, with 4 bases in between. This CDR3 spans 12 amino acids. The table came from immunoSEQ multiplex PCR; TCRdb's copy has only in-frame clones and leaves some out. The table shows 11,000 to 15,000 clones, with almost 80% occurring only once. The study's findings and limits: The investigators did not determine what antigen specificity the expanded peripheral T cells had.

This clone was detected only a few times. Its specificity is not known. The specimen comprised CD4+ or CD8+ T cells sorted from blood, sampled in a trial of the OX40 agonist ivuxolimab. The clonotype originates from an adult with an advanced solid tumor such as melanoma, head and neck, liver or kidney cancer. The chain uses TRBV5-4 and TRBJ1-1; no clear D gene. The DNA for the CDR3 is TGTGCCAGCAGCTTTCATAACACTGAAGCTTTCTTT. It specifies CASSFHNTEAFF. Looking up the rest from reference TRBV5-4 and TRBJ1-1 gives the full variable domain: ETGVTQSPTHLIKTRGQQVTLRCSSQSGHNTVSWYQQALGQGPQFIFQYYREEENGRGNFPPRFSGLQFPNYSSELNVNALELDDSALYLCASSFHNTEAFFGQGTRLTVV.